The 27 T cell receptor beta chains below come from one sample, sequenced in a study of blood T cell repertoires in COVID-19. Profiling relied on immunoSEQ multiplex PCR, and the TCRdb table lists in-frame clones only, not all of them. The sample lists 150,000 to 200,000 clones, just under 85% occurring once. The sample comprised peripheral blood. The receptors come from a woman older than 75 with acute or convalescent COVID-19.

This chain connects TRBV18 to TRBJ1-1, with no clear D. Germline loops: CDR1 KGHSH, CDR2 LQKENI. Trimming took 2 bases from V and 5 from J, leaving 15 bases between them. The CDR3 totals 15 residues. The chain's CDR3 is CASSPEVQRGTEAFF. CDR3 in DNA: TGTGCCAGCTCACCAGAAGTCCAGCGGGGTACTGAAGCTTTCTTT.

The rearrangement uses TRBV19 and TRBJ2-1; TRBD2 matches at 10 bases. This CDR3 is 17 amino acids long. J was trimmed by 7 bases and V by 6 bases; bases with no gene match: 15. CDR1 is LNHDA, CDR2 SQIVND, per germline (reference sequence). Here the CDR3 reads CASSKIIAGGRGNEQFF. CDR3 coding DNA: TGTGCCAGTAGCAAAATTATAGCGGGAGGAAGGGGAAATGAGCAGTTCTTC.

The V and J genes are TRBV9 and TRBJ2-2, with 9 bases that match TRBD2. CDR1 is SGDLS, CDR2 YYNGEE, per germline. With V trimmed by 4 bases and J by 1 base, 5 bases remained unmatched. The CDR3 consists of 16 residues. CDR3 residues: CASSPRLAVNTGELFF. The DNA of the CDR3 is TGTGCCAGCAGCCCCCGACTAGCGGTGAACACCGGGGAGCTGTTTTTT.

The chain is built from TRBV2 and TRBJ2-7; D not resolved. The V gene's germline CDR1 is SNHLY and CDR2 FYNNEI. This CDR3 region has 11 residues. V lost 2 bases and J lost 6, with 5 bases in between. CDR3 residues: CASSESFEQYF. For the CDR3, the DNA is TGTGCCAGCAGTGAATCGTTCGAGCAGTACTTC.

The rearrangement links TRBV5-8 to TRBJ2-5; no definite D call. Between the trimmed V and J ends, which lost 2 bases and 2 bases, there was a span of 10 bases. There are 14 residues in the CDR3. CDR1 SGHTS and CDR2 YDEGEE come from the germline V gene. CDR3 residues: CASSFKVRQETQYF. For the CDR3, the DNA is TGTGCCAGCAGCTTCAAGGTGCGGCAAGAGACCCAGTACTTC.

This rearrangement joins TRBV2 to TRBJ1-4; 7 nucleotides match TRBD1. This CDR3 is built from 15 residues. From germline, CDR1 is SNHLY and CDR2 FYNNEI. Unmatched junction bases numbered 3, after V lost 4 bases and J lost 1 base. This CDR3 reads CASSGQGQTNEKLFF. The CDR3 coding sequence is TGTGCCAGCAGTGGACAGGGTCAAACTAATGAAAAACTGTTTTTT.

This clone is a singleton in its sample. The CDR3 DNA is TGCAGCGTTGAAGTTTGGGCCTCCTACAATGAGCAGTTCTTC. It encodes CSVEVWASYNEQFF. The chain links TRBV29-1 to TRBJ2-1; the D is unclear. This CDR3 spans 14 amino acids. Germline CDR1 SQVTM, CDR2 ANQGSEA. The V end was cut by 1 base, the J end by 0 bases, with 7 bases between.

As DNA, the CDR3 is TGTGCCAGCTCTACGGGGAACACTGAAGCTTTCTTT. Amino acid sequence: CASSTGNTEAFF. This chain joins TRBV18 and TRBJ1-1; D is unclear. V lost 6 bases and J 1 base, leaving 6 bases between the germline ends. The length of the CDR3 is 12 residues. CDR1 and CDR2 (germline): KGHSH, LQKENI.

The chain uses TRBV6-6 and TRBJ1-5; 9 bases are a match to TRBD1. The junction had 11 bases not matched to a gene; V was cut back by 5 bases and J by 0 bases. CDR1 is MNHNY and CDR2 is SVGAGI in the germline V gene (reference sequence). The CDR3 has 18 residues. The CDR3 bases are TGTGCCAGCAGTCGTCGGGGGACAGGGTCCCCTAGCAATCAGCCCCAGCATTTT. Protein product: CASSRRGTGSPSNQPQHF.

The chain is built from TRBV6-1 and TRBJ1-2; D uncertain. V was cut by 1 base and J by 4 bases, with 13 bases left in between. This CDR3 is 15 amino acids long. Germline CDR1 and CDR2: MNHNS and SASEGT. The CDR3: CASSEEPGYLYGYTF. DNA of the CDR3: TGTGCCAGCAGTGAAGAACCGGGGTATCTCTATGGCTACACCTTC.

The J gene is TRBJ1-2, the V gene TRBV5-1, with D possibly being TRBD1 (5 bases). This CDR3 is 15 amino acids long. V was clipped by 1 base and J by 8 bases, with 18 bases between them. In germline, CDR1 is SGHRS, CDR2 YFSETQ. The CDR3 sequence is CASSLLNSGLGGYTF. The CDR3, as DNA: TGCGCCAGCAGCTTGTTAAATTCAGGGTTGGGAGGCTACACCTTC.

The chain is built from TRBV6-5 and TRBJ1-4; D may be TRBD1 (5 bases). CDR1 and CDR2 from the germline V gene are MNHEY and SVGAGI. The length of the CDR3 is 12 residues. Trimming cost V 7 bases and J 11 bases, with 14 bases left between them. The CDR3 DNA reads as TGTGCCAGCACCCCGGGGGGGACGAAACTGTTTTTT. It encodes CASTPGGTKLFF.

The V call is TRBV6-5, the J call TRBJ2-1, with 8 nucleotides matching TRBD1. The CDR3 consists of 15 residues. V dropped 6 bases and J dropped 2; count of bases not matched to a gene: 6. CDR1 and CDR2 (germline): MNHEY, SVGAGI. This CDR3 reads CASRTGVEAYNEQFF. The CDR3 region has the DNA TGTGCCAGCAGGACAGGGGTCGAAGCCTACAATGAGCAGTTCTTC.

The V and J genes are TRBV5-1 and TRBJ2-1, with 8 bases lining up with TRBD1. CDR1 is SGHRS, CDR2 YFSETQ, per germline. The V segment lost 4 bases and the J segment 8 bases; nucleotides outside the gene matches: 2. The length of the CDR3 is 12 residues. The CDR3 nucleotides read TGCGCCAGCAGCCCACAGGGGGATGAGCAGTTCTTC. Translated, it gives CASSPQGDEQFF.

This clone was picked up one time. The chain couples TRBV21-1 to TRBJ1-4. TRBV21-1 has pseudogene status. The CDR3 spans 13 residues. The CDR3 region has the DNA TGTGCCAGCAGTCGGTCCTCTAATGAAAAACTGTTTTTT. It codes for CASSRSSNEKLFF.

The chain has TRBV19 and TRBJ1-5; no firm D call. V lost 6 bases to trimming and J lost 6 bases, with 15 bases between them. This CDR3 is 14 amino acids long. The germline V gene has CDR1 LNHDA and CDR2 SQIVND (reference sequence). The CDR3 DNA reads TGTGCCAGTAGATACGGAGCAGAAACTCAGCCCCAGCATTTT. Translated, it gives CASRYGAETQPQHF.

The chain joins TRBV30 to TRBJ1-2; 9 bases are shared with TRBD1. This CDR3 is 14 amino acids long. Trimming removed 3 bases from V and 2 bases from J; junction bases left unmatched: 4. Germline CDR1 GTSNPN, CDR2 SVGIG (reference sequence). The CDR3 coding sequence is TGTGCCTGGAGAGGGGACAGGGTCAACTATGGCTACACCTTC. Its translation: CAWRGDRVNYGYTF.

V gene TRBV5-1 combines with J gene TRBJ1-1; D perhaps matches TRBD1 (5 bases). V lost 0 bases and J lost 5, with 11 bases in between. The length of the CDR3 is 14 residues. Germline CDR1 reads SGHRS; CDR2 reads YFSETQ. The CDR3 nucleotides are TGCGCCAGCAGCTTGGACAGGCTGAGGACTGAAGCTTTCTTT. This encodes CASSLDRLRTEAFF.

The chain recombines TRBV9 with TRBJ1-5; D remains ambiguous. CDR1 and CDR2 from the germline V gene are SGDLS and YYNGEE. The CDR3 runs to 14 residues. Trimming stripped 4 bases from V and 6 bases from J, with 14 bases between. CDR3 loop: CASSPNEGTQPQHF. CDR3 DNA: TGTGCCAGCAGCCCAAATGAGGGAACTCAGCCCCAGCATTTT.

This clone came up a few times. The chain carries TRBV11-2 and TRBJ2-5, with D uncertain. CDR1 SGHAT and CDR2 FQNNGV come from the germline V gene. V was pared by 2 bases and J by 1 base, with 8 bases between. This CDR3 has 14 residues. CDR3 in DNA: TGTGCCAGCAGCTTATCCAGCGCCCAAGAGACCCAGTACTTC. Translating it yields CASSLSSAQETQYF.

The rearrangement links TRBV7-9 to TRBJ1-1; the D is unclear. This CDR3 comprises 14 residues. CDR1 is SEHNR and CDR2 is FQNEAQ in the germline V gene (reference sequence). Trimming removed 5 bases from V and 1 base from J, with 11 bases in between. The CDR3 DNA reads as TGTGCCAGCAGCCTCATTTCTAGGAACACTGAAGCTTTCTTT. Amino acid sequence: CASSLISRNTEAFF.

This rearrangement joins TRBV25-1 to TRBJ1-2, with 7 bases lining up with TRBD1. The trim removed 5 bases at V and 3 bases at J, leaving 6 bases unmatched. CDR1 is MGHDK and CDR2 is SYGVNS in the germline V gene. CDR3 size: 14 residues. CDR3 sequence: CASSRSTGDYGYTF. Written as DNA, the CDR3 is TGTGCCAGCAGTCGATCTACAGGGGACTATGGCTACACCTTC.

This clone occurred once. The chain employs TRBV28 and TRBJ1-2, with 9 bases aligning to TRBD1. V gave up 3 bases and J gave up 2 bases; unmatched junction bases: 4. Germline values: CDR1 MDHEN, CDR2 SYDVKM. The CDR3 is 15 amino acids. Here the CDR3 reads CASSFRDRANYGYTF. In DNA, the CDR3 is TGTGCCAGCAGTTTTAGGGACAGGGCAAACTATGGCTACACCTTC.

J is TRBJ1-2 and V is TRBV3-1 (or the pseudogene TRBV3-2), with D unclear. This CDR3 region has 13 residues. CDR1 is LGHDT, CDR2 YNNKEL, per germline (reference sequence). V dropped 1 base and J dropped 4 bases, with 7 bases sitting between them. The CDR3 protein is CASSQVDTYGYTF. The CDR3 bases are TGTGCCAGCAGCCAAGTTGACACCTATGGCTACACCTTC.

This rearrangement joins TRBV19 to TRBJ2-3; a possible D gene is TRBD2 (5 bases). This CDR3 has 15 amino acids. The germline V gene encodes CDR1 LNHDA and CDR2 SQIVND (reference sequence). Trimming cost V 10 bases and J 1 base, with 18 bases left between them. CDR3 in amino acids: CATNPEGSGTDTQYF. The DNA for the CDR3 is TGTGCCACCAACCCCGAGGGTAGCGGCACAGATACGCAGTATTTT.

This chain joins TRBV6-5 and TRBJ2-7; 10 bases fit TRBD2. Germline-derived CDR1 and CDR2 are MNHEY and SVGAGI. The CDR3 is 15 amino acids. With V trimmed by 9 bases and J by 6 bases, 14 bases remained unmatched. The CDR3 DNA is TGTGCCAGTAAAAGCGGGAGGGCCATGAGCGTCGAGCAGTACTTC. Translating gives CASKSGRAMSVEQYF.

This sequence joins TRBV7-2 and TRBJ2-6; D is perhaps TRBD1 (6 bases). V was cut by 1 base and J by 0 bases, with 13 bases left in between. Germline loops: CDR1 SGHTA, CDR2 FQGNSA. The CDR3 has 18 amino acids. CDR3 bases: TGTGCCAGCAGCTTAGTTCCAGGGGTACACTCTGGGGCCAACGTCCTGACTTTC. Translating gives CASSLVPGVHSGANVLTF.